This TCR beta chain was sequenced in a study of T cell clones after liver transplantation. Study outcomes and limitations: Migration into the graft, not deletion, may explain lost graft donor-reactive T cells. Compared with third party-reactive sequences, donor-reactive ones declined more, independent of withdrawal success.

As concerns this clone: Its antigen remains unidentified.

This CDR3 comprises 14 residues. V gave up 2 bases and J gave up 5 bases; unmatched junction bases: 6. In germline, CDR1 is KGHSH, CDR2 LQKENI. Sorting of unstimulated PBMCs yielded separate CD3+CD4+ and CD3+CD8+ fractions. Generated by immunoSEQ multiplex PCR, the TCRdb table keeps only in-frame clones and is missing some. This table has approximately 100,000 clones, about 80% appearing once. The clonotype was recovered from a human patient who received a liver transplant. Part of the T cell pool may stem from the graft donor. The chain combines TRBV18 with TRBJ2-7; 7 nucleotides align to TRBD2. Specimen: CD4+ T cells from blood, collected approximately 4 years after liver transplant. The CDR3 nucleotides are TGTGCCAGCTCACCAGGCGGGGGATTGGACGAGCAGTACTTC. This codes for CASSPGGGLDEQYF.